This T cell receptor beta chain was obtained from a study of shared clonotypes between healthy human individuals. Whole-study results and caveats: Non-shared clonotypes had lower generation probabilities than those shared by all four donors.

This table comes from immunoSEQ multiplex PCR, and its TCRdb copy is limited to in-frame clones, with some not included. Among more than 2,000,000 clones listed, approximately 95% were seen once. On this clone itself: Its antigen is not identified. In the same sample, other DNA sequences code for this CDR3.

The V end lost 3 bases, the J end lost 0 bases, and 7 bases lay between the germline ends. Per germline, CDR1 MNHNS and CDR2 SASEGT. The CDR3 sequence is 14 residues long. The rearrangement links TRBV6-1 to TRBJ2-3; no firm D call. Material: naive CD4+ T cells from PBMCs. Noted subset: CD45RA+ positively selected. The sequence was collected from a young man in good health. Some clones in this sample may be carry-over from other donors' samples. The CDR3 sequence is CASSESASTDTQYF. Written as DNA, the CDR3 is TGTGCCAGCAGTGAGTCGGCTAGCACAGATACGCAGTATTTT.